A single sample gave rise to the 2 T cell receptor beta chains below, sequenced in a study of blood T cell repertoires in COVID-19. Sequenced by immunoSEQ multiplex PCR; TCRdb stores in-frame clones only, minus some. The table records under 200,000 clones, around 83% of them present only once. Sequencing was performed on peripheral blood. The receptors were gathered from a man aged 45-60 years with active or convalescent COVID-19.

The V call is TRBV6-2 or TRBV6-3, the J call TRBJ1-6, with 12 nucleotides matching TRBD1. The CDR3 covers 15 residues. V trimming: 6 bases; J trimming: 8 bases; junction bases outside the gene matches: 5. Germline CDR1 is MNHEY and CDR2 is SVGEGT. CDR3 region: CASSRGQGADSPLHF. Written as DNA, the CDR3 is TGTGCCAGCAGCCGGGGACAGGGGGCTGATTCACCCCTCCACTTT.

The V gene is TRBV11-1, the J gene TRBJ2-7; TRBD2 might be the D (5 bases). There are 14 residues in the CDR3. The germline V and J ends were trimmed by 4 bases and 3 bases, with 13 bases remaining between them. Germline V gives CDR1 SGHAT, CDR2 FQDESV (reference sequence). DNA for the CDR3: TGTGCCAGCAGCTATTCCGGGGATGGCTACGAGCAGTACTTC. Amino acid sequence: CASSYSGDGYEQYF.